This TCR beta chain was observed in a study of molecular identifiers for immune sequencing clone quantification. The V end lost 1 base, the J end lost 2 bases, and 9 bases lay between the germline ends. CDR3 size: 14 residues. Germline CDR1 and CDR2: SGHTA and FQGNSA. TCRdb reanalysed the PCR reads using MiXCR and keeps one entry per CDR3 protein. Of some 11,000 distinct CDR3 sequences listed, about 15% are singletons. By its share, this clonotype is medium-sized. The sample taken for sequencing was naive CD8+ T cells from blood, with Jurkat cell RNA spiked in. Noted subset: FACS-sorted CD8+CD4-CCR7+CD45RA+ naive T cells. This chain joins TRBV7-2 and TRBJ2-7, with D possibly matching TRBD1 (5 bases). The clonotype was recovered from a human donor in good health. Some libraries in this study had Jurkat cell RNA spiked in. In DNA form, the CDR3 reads TGTGCCAGCAGCTTAGTTGCGACAGCCTACGAGCAGTACTTC. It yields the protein CASSLVATAYEQYF.